A selection of T cell receptor beta chains follows, all from one sample in a study of CD8 T cells in ankylosing spondylitis. TCRdb reanalysed the 5' RACE reads using MiXCR and keeps one entry per CDR3 protein. The data show about 270,000 distinct CDR3 sequences, roughly 32% seen once. Sample: blood, either unsorted or a sorted T cell fraction (not recorded which). The receptors come from a male donor with ankylosing spondylitis or in good health (not recorded which). Both conserved end residues are part of each CDR3. The D gene is left open where the match is weak. Size is omitted from some rows. Given values are once, few, many or a class for expanded clones.

d_gene | abundance | j_gene | v_gene | CDR3aa | CDR3nt
. | . | TRBJ2-1 | TRBV6-5 | CASSYDAGWNEQFF | TGTGCCAGCAGTTACGATGCAGGTTGGAATGAGCAGTTCTTC
TRBD2 | . | TRBJ2-7 | TRBV7-2 | CASSWTSGGYEQYF | TGTGCCAGCAGCTGGACTAGCGGGGGGTACGAGCAGTACTTC
TRBD1 | many | TRBJ2-2 | TRBV6-1 | CASSEDRITGELFF | TGTGCCAGCAGTGAGGACAGGATCACCGGGGAGCTGTTTTTT
. | . | TRBJ2-3 | TRBV20-1 | CSARDRENTDTQYF | TGCAGTGCTAGAGATCGGGAGAACACAGATACGCAGTATTTT
. | few | TRBJ2-3 | TRBV12-3/TRBV12-4 | CASSLPTGAQYF | TGTGCCAGCAGTTTACCCACCGGGGCGCAGTATTTT
. | . | TRBJ1-1 | TRBV19 | CASSHRVAEAFF | TGTGCCAGTAGTCACAGAGTCGCAGAAGCTTTCTTT
. | . | TRBJ2-7 | TRBV20-1 | CSANSDRFGAYEQYF | TGCAGTGCTAACAGTGACAGGTTTGGGGCCTACGAGCAGTACTTC
. | . | TRBJ1-2 | TRBV7-2 | CASSLVPSANYGYTF | TGTGCCAGCAGCTTAGTTCCGTCCGCCAACTATGGCTACACCTTC
TRBD1 | . | TRBJ2-1 | TRBV12-3/TRBV12-4 | CASSPGTENNEQFF | TGTGCCAGCAGCCCCGGGACAGAAAACAATGAGCAGTTCTTC
. | . | TRBJ2-7 | TRBV5-1 | CASSLEGGLPYEQYF | TGCGCCAGCAGCTTGGAGGGGGGACTCCCTTACGAGCAGTACTTC
. | . | TRBJ2-7 | TRBV4-1 | CASSTADSPTYEQYF | TGCGCCAGCAGCACCGCGGACAGTCCAACCTACGAGCAGTACTTC
. | few | TRBJ2-3 | TRBV7-3 | CASSLTGVLADTQYF | TGTGCCAGCAGCTTAACGGGGGTTCTCGCAGATACGCAGTATTTT
TRBD1 | few | TRBJ2-2 | TRBV5-5 | CATTPGQGTGELFF | TGTGCCACAACCCCGGGACAGGGGACCGGGGAGCTGTTTTTT
. | . | TRBJ1-5 | TRBV28 | CASRYSNQPQHF | TGTGCCAGCAGGTATAGCAATCAGCCCCAGCATTTT
TRBD1 | few | TRBJ2-1 | TRBV11-1 | CASSETLWGTARYNEQFF | TGTGCCAGCAGCGAGACCCTGTGGGGGACAGCTAGGTACAATGAGCAGTTCTTC
. | few | TRBJ2-3 | TRBV20-1 | CSARVLGIPDTQYF | TGCAGTGCTAGAGTTTTAGGGATCCCAGATACGCAGTATTTT
. | few | TRBJ2-3 | TRBV27 | CASSLYPGVDTQYF | TGTGCCAGCAGTTTATATCCAGGGGTAGATACGCAGTATTTT
. | few | TRBJ2-7 | TRBV29-1 | CSHPPPLTGQYF | TGCAGCCATCCCCCTCCCCTAACAGGGCAGTACTTC
. | . | TRBJ2-2 | TRBV12-3/TRBV12-4 | CASRHTGELFF | TGTGCCAGCAGACACACCGGGGAGCTGTTTTTT
. | . | TRBJ1-2 | TRBV6-1 | CASSTRGGYYGYTF | TGTGCCAGCAGTACCAGGGGCGGCTACTATGGCTACACCTTC
. | few | TRBJ2-5 | TRBV6-1 | CASSRSSIERETQYF | TGTGCCAGCAGCCGTTCTAGTATCGAGAGAGAGACCCAGTACTTC
TRBD1 | few | TRBJ2-7 | TRBV29-1 | CSVEVAGQVLLEQYF | TGCAGCGTTGAAGTTGCGGGACAGGTCCTTCTCGAGCAGTACTTC
. | few | TRBJ1-5 | TRBV20-1 | CSAIRQVPGNQPQHF | TGCAGTGCTATTCGCCAGGTCCCAGGGAATCAGCCCCAGCATTTT
. | many | TRBJ2-5 | TRBV29-1 | CSVDPWRGETQYF | TGCAGCGTTGACCCTTGGCGCGGGGAGACCCAGTACTTC
. | . | TRBJ2-2 | TRBV6-4 | CASSDTGAGELFF | TGTGCCAGCAGTGACACCGGGGCCGGGGAGCTGTTTTTT
. | . | TRBJ2-3 | TRBV27 | CASSSQGPEDTQYF | TGTGCCAGCAGTTCACAGGGTCCTGAAGATACGCAGTATTTT
. | few | TRBJ1-2 | TRBV11-2 | CASSLDSPNYGYTF | TGTGCCAGCAGCTTAGACAGCCCTAACTATGGCTACACCTTC
TRBD1 | few | TRBJ2-1 | TRBV7-8 | CASSLIGTGGYNEQFF | TGTGCCAGCAGCTTAATTGGGACAGGGGGGTACAATGAGCAGTTCTTC
. | few | TRBJ2-5 | TRBV20-1 | CSANEETQYF | TGCAGTGCGAACGAGGAGACCCAGTACTTC
. | few | TRBJ2-7 | TRBV5-1 | CASSVPDAYEQYF | TGCGCCAGCAGCGTGCCCGACGCCTACGAGCAGTACTTC
. | few | TRBJ2-7 | TRBV20-1 | CSASPPPGSRREQYF | TGCAGTGCTAGTCCCCCCCCGGGGTCACGGCGGGAGCAGTACTTC
TRBD1 | few | TRBJ2-5 | TRBV20-1 | CSARSPGQGEQTQYF | TGCAGTGCTAGATCCCCGGGACAGGGTGAACAGACCCAGTACTTC
. | once | TRBJ2-5 | TRBV24-1 | CATSETGYEETQYF | TGTGCCACCAGTGAGACCGGGTACGAAGAGACCCAGTACTTC
. | few | TRBJ1-5 | TRBV4-1 | CASSQLGQGIQPQHF | TGCGCCAGCAGCCAACTAGGGCAGGGTATTCAGCCCCAGCATTTT
. | once | TRBJ1-1 | TRBV20-1 | CSAEGRGGVLEAFF | TGCAGTGCTGAGGGGAGGGGAGGGGTCCTTGAAGCTTTCTTT
TRBD2 | once | TRBJ2-5 | TRBV5-1 | CASSPLWGLEGTQYF | TGCGCCAGCAGCCCGCTGTGGGGACTAGAGGGGACCCAGTACTTC
. | few | TRBJ2-7 | TRBV20-1 | CSAKSNNYEQYF | TGCAGTGCTAAAAGCAACAACTACGAGCAGTACTTC
. | . | TRBJ2-1 | TRBV7-8 | CASSLVPSRSSYNEQFF | TGTGCCAGCAGCTTAGTTCCTAGCCGCAGCTCCTACAATGAGCAGTTCTTC
. | . | TRBJ2-2 | TRBV20-1 | CSARGRLNTGELFF | TGCAGTGCTAGAGGCCGGCTGAACACCGGGGAGCTGTTTTTT
. | few | TRBJ2-4 | TRBV20-1 | CSARVWGKNIQYF | TGCAGTGCTAGGGTCTGGGGCAAAAACATTCAGTACTTC
. | . | TRBJ2-4 | TRBV20-1 | CSAHLGGFKNIQYF | TGCAGTGCCCACTTAGGGGGGTTCAAAAACATTCAGTACTTC
TRBD2 | . | TRBJ2-7 | TRBV29-1 | CSVPTGGNEQYF | TGCAGCGTACCGACGGGAGGGAACGAGCAGTACTTC
TRBD2 | . | TRBJ2-1 | TRBV20-1 | CSAPGGWDEQFF | TGCAGTGCGCCGGGGGGGTGGGATGAGCAGTTCTTC
. | few | TRBJ1-1 | TRBV3-1 | CASSQARYTEAFF | TGTGCCAGCAGCCAAGCCAGGTACACTGAAGCTTTCTTT